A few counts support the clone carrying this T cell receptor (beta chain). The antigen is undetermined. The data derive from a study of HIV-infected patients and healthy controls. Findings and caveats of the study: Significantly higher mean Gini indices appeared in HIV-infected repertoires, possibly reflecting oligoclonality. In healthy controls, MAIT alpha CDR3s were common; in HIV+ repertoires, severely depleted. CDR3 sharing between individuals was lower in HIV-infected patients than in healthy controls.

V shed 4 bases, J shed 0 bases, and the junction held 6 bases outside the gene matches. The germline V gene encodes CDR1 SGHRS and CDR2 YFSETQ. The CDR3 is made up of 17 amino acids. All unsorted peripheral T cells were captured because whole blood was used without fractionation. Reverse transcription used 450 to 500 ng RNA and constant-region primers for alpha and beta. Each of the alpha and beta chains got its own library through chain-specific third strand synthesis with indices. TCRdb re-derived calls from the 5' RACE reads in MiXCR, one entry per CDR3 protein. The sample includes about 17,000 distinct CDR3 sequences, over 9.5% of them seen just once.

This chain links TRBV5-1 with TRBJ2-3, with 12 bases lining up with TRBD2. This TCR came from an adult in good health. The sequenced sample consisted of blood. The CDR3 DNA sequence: TGCGCCAGCAGCAAAGGGACTAGCGGGCCTAGCACAGATACGCAGTATTTT. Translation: CASSKGTSGPSTDTQYF. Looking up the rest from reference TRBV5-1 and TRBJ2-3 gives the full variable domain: KAGVTQTPRYLIKTRGQQVTLSCSPISGHRSVSWYQQTPGQGLQFLFEYFSETQRNKGNFPGRFSGRQFSNSRSEMNVSTLELGDSALYLCASSKGTSGPSTDTQYFGPGTRLTVL.